This T cell receptor (beta chain) emerged from a study of blood T cells in healthy people across ages. Study findings and constraints: Donor CMV status was unknown, possibly confounding expanded clonotype changes. The study found TCR beta diversity correlated strongly with naive T cell percentage.

There were healthy Caucasian individuals from Russia, aged roughly 6 to 100, serving as donors. PBMCs numbering at least 6.5 million were isolated per sample. As regards this clonotype: The antigen is undetermined.

A sample-barcoded 5' primer and a J-beta primer mix were used in a second PCR of about 7 to 12 cycles. TCRdb recomputed calls from the 5' RACE reads with MiXCR, one row per CDR3 protein. The data show about 1.5 million distinct CDR3 sequences, approximately 42% seen once. The receptor's source is a woman younger than 35 in good health. Sequencing input: blood.

As DNA, the CDR3 is TGCGCCAGCAGCCGATACAGGGGGGGGAGCACTGAAGCTTTCTTT. Protein product: CASSRYRGGSTEAFF. The chain uses TRBV4-3 and TRBJ1-1, with TRBD1 identical over 8 bases. The CDR3 runs 15 residues. The ends lost 4 bases at V and 4 bases at J; junction bases unmatched: 8. CDR1 is LGHNA and CDR2 is YSLEER in the germline V gene.